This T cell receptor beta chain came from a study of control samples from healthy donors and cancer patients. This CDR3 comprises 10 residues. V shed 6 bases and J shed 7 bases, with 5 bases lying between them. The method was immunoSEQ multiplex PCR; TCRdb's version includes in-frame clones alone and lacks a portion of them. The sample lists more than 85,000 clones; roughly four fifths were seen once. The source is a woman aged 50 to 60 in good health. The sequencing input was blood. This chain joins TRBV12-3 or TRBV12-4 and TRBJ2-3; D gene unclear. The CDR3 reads CASSQYTQYF. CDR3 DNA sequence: TGTGCCAGCAGCCAATATACGCAGTATTTT.